A single sample gave rise to the 5 T cell receptor beta chains below, sequenced in a study of T cell responses to AZD1222 COVID-19 vaccine. Data came from immunoSEQ multiplex PCR; TCRdb stores just in-frame clones and leaves some out. The sample lists roughly 130,000 clones; about 90% were seen once. The sample was peripheral blood, taken on day 0 of AZD1222 vaccination. The receptors derive from an adult in good health.

The chain links TRBV4-1 to TRBJ1-5, with 7 bases fitting TRBD1. In germline, CDR1 is MGHRA, CDR2 YSYEKL. The CDR3 has 15 residues. J was trimmed by 3 bases and V by 6 bases; bases with no gene match: 8. The CDR3 DNA is TGCGCCAGCAGTGACCGGGACAGAAACAATCAGCCCCAGCATTTT. Translation gives CASSDRDRNNQPQHF.

The rearrangement uses TRBV25-1 and TRBJ1-6; D is possibly TRBD1 (6 bases). CDR1 and CDR2 from the germline V gene are MGHDK and SYGVNS. The CDR3 has 17 amino acids. Trimming pared 3 bases from V and 8 bases from J, leaving 20 bases between. In nucleotides, the CDR3 is TGTGCCAGCAGTGAGGGGGAGGGGGGATGGCAGTATTCACCCCTCCACTTT. Encoded protein: CASSEGEGGWQYSPLHF.

As concerns this clone: Other DNA sequences in the same sample also yield this CDR3. The chain is built from TRBV28 and TRBJ1-5; the D is unclear. CDR1 MDHEN and CDR2 SYDVKM come from the germline V gene. The CDR3 consists of 12 residues. The V end lost 2 bases, the J end lost 6 bases, and 5 bases lay between the germline ends. CDR3 nucleotide sequence: TGTGCCAGCAGTTTACGGGCTCAGCCCCAGCATTTT. It yields the protein CASSLRAQPQHF.

This clone came up once. The chain recombines TRBV2 with TRBJ1-2, with D unresolved. This CDR3 spans 13 amino acids. The ends were cut back, 1 base at V and 1 base at J, with 4 bases in the middle. The germline CDR1 and CDR2 sequences are SNHLY and FYNNEI. The CDR3 DNA is TGTGCCAGCAGTGAAGGGAATAACTATGGCTACACCTTC. Encoded protein: CASSEGNNYGYTF.

This chain joins TRBV28 and TRBJ1-2; D remains unclear. The CDR3 contains 13 residues. V lost 4 bases to trimming and J lost 8 bases, with 14 bases between them. Germline V gene lookup returns CDR1 MDHEN and CDR2 SYDVKM. This CDR3 is CASSSAGTGGYTF. Written as DNA, the CDR3 is TGTGCCAGCAGTTCTGCGGGCACTGGCGGCTACACCTTC.